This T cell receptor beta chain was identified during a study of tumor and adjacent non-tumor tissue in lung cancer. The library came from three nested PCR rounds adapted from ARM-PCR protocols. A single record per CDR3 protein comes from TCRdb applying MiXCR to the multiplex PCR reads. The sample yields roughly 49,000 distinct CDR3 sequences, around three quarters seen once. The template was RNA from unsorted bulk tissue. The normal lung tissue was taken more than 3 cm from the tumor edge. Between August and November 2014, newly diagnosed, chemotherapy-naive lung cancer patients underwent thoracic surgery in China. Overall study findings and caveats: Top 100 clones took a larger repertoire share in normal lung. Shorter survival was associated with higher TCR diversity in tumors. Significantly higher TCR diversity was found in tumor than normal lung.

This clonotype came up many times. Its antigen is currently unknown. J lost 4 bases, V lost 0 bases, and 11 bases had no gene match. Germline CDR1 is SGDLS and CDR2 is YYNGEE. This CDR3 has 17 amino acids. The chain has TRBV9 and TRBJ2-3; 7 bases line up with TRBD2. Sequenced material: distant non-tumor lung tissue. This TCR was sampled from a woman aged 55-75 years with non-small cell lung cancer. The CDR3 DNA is TGTGCCAGCAGCGTAGGAGTTGTTGGTGGGGGGGCAGATACGCAGTATTTT. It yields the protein CASSVGVVGGGADTQYF.